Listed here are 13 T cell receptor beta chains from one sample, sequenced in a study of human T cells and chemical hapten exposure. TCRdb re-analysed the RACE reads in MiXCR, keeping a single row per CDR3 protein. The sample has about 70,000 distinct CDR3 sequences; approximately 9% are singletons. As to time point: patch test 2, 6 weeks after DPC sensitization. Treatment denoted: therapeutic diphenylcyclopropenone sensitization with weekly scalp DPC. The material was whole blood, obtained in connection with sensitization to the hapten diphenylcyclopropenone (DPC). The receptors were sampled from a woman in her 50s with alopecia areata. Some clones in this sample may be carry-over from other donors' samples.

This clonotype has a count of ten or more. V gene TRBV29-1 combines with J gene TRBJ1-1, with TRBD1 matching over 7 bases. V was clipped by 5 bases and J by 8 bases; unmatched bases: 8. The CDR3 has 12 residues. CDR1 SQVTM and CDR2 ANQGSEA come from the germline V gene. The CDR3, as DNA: TGCAGCGTTACTTCGACAGGGATGGAAGCTTTCTTT. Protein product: CSVTSTGMEAFF.

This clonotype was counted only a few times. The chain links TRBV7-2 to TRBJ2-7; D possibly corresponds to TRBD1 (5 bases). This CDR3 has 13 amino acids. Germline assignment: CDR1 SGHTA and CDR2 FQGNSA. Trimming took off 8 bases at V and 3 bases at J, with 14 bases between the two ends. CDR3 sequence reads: CASSSRTNYEQYF. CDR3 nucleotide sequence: TGTGCCAGCTCTTCCCGGACAAACTACGAGCAGTACTTC.

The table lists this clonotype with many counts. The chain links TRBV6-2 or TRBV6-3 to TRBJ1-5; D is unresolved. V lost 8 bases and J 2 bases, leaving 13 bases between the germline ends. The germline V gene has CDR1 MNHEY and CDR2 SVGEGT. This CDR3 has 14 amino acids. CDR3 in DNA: TGTGCCAGCGAAATCGGACGCCGCAATCAGCCCCAGCATTTT. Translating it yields CASEIGRRNQPQHF.

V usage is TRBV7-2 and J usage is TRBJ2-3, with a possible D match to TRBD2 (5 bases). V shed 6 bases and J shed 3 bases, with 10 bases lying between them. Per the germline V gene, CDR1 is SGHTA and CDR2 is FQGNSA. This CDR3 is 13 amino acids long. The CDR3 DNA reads TGTGCCAGCAGTCTGGACTTTACAGATACGCAGTATTTT. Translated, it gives CASSLDFTDTQYF.

The CDR3: CASSRTGGPITEAFF. CDR3 nucleotide sequence: TGTGCCAGCAGCCGGACAGGGGGCCCCATCACTGAAGCTTTCTTT. The chain carries TRBV5-6 and TRBJ1-1; 11 nucleotides align to TRBD1. Germline-derived CDR1 and CDR2 are SGHDT and YYEEEE. This CDR3 has 15 residues. Trimming cost V 4 bases and J 4 bases; bases outside gene matches: 6.

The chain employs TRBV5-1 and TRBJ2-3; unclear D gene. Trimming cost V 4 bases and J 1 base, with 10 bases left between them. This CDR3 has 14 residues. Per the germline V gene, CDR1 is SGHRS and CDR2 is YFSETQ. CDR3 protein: CASSPLDGTDTQYF. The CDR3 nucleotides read TGCGCCAGCAGCCCCTTAGACGGCACAGATACGCAGTATTTT.

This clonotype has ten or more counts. The CDR3, as DNA: TGCAGCGTTATAGAGGGACAGAACGATGAAAAACTGTTTTTT. This gives the protein CSVIEGQNDEKLFF. The chain combines TRBV29-1 with TRBJ1-4, with TRBD1 matching over 7 bases. The V gene's germline CDR1 is SQVTM and CDR2 ANQGSEA. The length of the CDR3 is 14 residues. With 5 bases clipped from V and 6 bases from J, the junction kept 9 bases outside the gene matches.

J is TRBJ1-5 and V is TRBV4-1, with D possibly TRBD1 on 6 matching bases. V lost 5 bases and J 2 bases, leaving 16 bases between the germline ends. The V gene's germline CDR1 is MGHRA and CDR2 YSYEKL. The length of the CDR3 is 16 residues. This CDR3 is CASSEGDKDGNQPQHF. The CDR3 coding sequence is TGCGCCAGCAGCGAAGGGGACAAGGATGGCAATCAGCCCCAGCATTTT.

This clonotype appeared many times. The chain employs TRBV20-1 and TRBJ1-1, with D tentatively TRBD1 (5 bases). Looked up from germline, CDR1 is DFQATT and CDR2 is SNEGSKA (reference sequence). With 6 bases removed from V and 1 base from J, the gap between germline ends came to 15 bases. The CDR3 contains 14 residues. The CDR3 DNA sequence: TGCAGTGCCCGGAGAGAAGGGGCGAACACTGAAGCTTTCTTT. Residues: CSARREGANTEAFF.

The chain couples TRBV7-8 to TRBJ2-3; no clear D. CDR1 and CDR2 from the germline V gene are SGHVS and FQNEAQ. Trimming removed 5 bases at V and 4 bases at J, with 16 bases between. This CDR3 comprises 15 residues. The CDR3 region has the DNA TGTGCCAGCAGCCTCCCTCTCGCCCAGGCAGATACGCAGTATTTT. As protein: CASSLPLAQADTQYF.

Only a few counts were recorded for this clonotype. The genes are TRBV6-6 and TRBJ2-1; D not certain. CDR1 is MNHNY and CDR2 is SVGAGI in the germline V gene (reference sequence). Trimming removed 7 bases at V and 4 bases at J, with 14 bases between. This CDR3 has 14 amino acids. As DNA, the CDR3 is TGTGCCAGCACCCTACCTGCTACTTACAATGAGCAGTTCTTC. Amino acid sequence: CASTLPATYNEQFF.

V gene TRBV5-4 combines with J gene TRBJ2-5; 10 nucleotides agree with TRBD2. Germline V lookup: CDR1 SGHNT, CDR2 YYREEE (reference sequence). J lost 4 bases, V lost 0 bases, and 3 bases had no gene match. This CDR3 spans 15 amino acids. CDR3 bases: TGTGCCAGCAGCTTGGGTAGCGGGAGGTTAGAGACCCAGTACTTC. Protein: CASSLGSGRLETQYF.

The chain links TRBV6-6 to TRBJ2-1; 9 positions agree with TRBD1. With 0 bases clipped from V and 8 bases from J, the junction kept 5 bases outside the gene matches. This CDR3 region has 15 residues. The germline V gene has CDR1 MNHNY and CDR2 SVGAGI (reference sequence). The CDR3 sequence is CASSYSGTGFDEQFF. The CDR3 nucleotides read TGTGCCAGCAGTTACTCCGGGACAGGGTTCGATGAGCAGTTCTTC.